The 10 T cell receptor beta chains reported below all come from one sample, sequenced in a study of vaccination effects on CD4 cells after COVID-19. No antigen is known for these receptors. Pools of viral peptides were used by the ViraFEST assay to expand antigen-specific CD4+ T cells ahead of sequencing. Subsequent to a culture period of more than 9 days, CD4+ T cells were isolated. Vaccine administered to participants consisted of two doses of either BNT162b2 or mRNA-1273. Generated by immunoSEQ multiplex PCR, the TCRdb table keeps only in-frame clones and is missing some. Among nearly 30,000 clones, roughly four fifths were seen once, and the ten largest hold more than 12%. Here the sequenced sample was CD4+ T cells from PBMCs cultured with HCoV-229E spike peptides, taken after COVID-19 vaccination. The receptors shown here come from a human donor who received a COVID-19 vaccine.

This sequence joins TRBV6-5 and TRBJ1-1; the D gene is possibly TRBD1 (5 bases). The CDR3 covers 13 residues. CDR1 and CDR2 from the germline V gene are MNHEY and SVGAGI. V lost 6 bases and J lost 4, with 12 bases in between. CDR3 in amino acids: CASRQTGITEAFF. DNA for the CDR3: TGTGCCAGCAGGCAAACAGGAATCACTGAAGCTTTCTTT.

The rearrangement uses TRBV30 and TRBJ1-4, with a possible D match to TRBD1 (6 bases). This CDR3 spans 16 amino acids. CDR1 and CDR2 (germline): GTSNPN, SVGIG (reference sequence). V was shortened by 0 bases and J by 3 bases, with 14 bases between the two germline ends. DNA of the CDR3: TGTGCCTGGAGTGTACGGCAGGGGAAGGCTAATGAAAAACTGTTTTTT. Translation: CAWSVRQGKANEKLFF.

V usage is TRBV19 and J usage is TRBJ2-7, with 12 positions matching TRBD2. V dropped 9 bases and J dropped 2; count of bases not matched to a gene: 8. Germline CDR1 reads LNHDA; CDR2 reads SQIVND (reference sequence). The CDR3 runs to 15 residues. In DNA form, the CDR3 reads TGTGCCAGCCGACTCTCTAGCGGGGGGGCCTACGAGCAGTACTTC. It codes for CASRLSSGGAYEQYF.

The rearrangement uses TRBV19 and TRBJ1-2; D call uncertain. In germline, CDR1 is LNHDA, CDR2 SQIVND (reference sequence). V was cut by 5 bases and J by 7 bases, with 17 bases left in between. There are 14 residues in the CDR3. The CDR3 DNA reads TGTGCCAGTAGTCTCTCCCGGCCTTCGGGTGGCTACACCTTC. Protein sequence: CASSLSRPSGGYTF. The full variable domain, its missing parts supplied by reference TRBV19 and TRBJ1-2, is DGGITQSPKYLFRKEGQNVTLSCEQNLNHDAMYWYRQDPGQGLRLIYYSQIVNDFQKGDIAEGYSVSREKKESFPLTVTSAQKNPTAFYLCASSLSRPSGGYTFGSGTRLTVV.

DNA for the CDR3: TGTGCCTGGAGGGGTCAGGGTATCCACGAGCAGTACTTC. It specifies CAWRGQGIHEQYF. The rearrangement links TRBV30 to TRBJ2-7, with a possible D match to TRBD1 (5 bases). Per germline, CDR1 GTSNPN and CDR2 SVGIG (reference sequence). This CDR3 contains 13 residues. V lost 3 bases, J lost 5 bases, and 14 bases lay in between.

CDR3 nucleotide sequence: TGCGCCAGCAGCCCCCGGGGGTTGGCCGCGAACAATGAGCAGTTCTTC. Translating gives CASSPRGLAANNEQFF. The V call is TRBV5-1, the J call TRBJ2-1; D might be TRBD2 (6 bases). The germline V gene has CDR1 SGHRS and CDR2 YFSETQ. V lost 4 bases and J 5 bases, leaving 19 bases between the germline ends. The CDR3 length is 16 residues. The full variable domain, with the rest looked up from reference TRBV5-1 and TRBJ2-1, is KAGVTQTPRYLIKTRGQQVTLSCSPISGHRSVSWYQQTPGQGLQFLFEYFSETQRNKGNFPGRFSGRQFSNSRSEMNVSTLELGDSALYLCASSPRGLAANNEQFFGPGTRLTVL.

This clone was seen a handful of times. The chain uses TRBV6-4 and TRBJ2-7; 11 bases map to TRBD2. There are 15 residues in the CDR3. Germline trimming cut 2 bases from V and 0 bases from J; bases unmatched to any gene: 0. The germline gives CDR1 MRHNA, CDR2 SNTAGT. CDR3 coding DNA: TGTGCCAGCAGTGACGGGACTAGCGGCTCCTACGAGCAGTACTTC. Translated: CASSDGTSGSYEQYF.

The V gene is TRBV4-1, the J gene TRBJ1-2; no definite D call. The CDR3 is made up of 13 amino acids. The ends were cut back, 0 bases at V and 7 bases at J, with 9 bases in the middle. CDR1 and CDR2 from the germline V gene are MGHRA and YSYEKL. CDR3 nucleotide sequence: TGCGCCAGCAGCCAAGATACCGGGGTTGGCTACACCTTC. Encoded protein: CASSQDTGVGYTF.

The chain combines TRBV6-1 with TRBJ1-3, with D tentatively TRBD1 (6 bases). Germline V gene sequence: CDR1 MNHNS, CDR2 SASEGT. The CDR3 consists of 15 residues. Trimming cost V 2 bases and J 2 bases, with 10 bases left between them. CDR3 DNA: TGTGCCAGCAGTGAAACCGGGGGCCCTGGAAACACCATATATTTT. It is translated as CASSETGGPGNTIYF.

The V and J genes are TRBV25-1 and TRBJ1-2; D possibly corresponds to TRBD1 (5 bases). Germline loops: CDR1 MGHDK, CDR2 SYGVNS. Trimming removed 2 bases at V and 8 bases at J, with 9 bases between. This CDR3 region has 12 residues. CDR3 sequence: CASSELRDGYTF. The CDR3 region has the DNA TGTGCCAGCAGTGAACTAAGGGACGGCTACACCTTC.